Below, one T cell receptor (beta chain) is given with its context. J gave up 7 bases and V 6 bases, and 3 bases lay outside the gene matches. The CDR3 contains 13 residues. Treatment reported: roughly 19 received Ad26.COV2.S at low or high dose, single or two shots; five or six received placebo; per-sample allocation not given. Sampling happened 63 days after the first vaccine or placebo injection. The data derive from a study of Ad26.COV2.S vaccination and SARS-CoV-2 variants. About the research overall: The Ad26.COV2.S arm of the COV1001 trial was where the donor was placed.

Generated by immunoSEQ multiplex PCR, the TCRdb table keeps only in-frame clones and is missing some. The sample shows more than 300,000 clones, about 86% of them seen only once. The TCR sequence derives from a person between 18 and 59 years old who received the Ad26.COV2.S COVID-19 vaccine or a placebo. The chain is built from TRBV12-3 or TRBV12-4 and TRBJ1-6; 7 bases align to TRBD1. This sample comprised peripheral blood, obtained in a trial of Ad26.COV2.S vaccine versus placebo. Here the CDR3 reads CASRGQANSPLHF. The CDR3 nucleotides read TGTGCCAGCAGAGGACAGGCCAATTCACCCCTCCACTTT.